The 27 T cell receptor beta chains given below trace back to one sample, sequenced in a study of PD-L1 blockade in urothelial cancer. TCRdb's table, derived via immunoSEQ multiplex PCR, lists solely in-frame clones and lacks some. The data show 50,000 or so clones, with 70% to 90% seen just once and more than 9% held by the top ten. As to time point: peripheral blood 6 weeks after treatment start. The material sequenced was PBMCs, taken around atezolizumab (anti-PD-L1) treatment. All receptors come from a man in his sixties with urothelial cancer.

The chain links TRBV27 to TRBJ2-3, with 7 bases matching TRBD2. The CDR3 has 15 residues. With 3 bases clipped from V and 5 bases from J, the junction kept 8 bases outside the gene matches. Germline V gene lookup returns CDR1 MNHEY and CDR2 SMNVEV (reference sequence). This CDR3 is CASSFSTRGVDTQYF. The CDR3 region has the DNA TGTGCCAGCAGTTTTAGTACTCGGGGGGTAGATACGCAGTATTTT.

The rearrangement uses TRBV12-2 and TRBJ2-1; the table assigns TRBD2, which was not confirmed against the DNA. TRBV12-2 is a documented pseudogene. The CDR3 contains 14 residues. The CDR3 loop reads CRGAGAISYNEQFF. In DNA, the CDR3 is TGTCGGGGGGCGGGGGCGATCTCCTACAATGAGCAGTTCTTC.

The genes are TRBV18 and TRBJ1-5; no firm D call. V lost 3 bases, J lost 3 bases, and 12 bases lay in between. CDR1 and CDR2 (germline): KGHSH, LQKENI. CDR3 size: 15 residues. The CDR3 reads CASSPVGSDNQPQHF. Written as DNA, the CDR3 is TGTGCCAGCTCACCGGTAGGGAGTGACAATCAGCCCCAGCATTTT.

The V call is TRBV6-5, the J call TRBJ1-4; TRBD1 agrees at 10 bases. The CDR3 runs to 16 residues. Trimming at V came to 0 bases and at J to 6 bases, leaving 4 bases not matched to a gene. CDR1 and CDR2 from the germline V gene are MNHEY and SVGAGI. The CDR3 sequence: CASSYSQGTGDEKLFF. CDR3 DNA sequence: TGTGCCAGCAGTTACTCACAAGGGACAGGGGATGAAAAACTGTTTTTT.

This clone was picked up one time. The gene calls are TRBV6-5 and TRBJ1-1; D might be TRBD1 (5 bases). Germline V gives CDR1 MNHEY, CDR2 SVGAGI. CDR3 length: 13 amino acids. V lost 2 bases, J lost 10 bases, and 14 bases lay in between. The CDR3 region has the DNA TGTGCCAGCAGTTACGGCCAGGGAAGGGGAGCTTTCTTT. Protein product: CASSYGQGRGAFF.

V is TRBV25-1 and J is TRBJ1-5; weak D call: TRBD1 (6 bases). Trimming took off 1 base at V and 5 bases at J, with 12 bases between the two ends. Looked up from germline, CDR1 is MGHDK and CDR2 is SYGVNS. The CDR3 has 15 amino acids. CDR3 protein: CASSESGQKDQPQHF. In DNA form, the CDR3 reads TGTGCCAGCAGTGAATCAGGACAGAAAGATCAGCCCCAGCATTTT.

The V gene is TRBV19, the J gene TRBJ1-4; 7 nucleotides match TRBD1. Per germline, CDR1 LNHDA and CDR2 SQIVND (reference sequence). This CDR3 is built from 14 residues. Trimming cost V 5 bases and J 4 bases; bases outside gene matches: 4. The CDR3 DNA reads as TGTGCCAGTAGTCATACAGGGGATAATGAAAAACTGTTTTTT. It yields the protein CASSHTGDNEKLFF.

This clone was recorded once. The chain has TRBV19 and TRBJ2-5; the match to TRBD2 covers 9 bases. The ends lost 8 bases at V and 4 bases at J; junction bases unmatched: 5. The CDR3 loop spans 13 amino acids. Germline CDR1 and CDR2: LNHDA and SQIVND (reference sequence). The CDR3 sequence is CASRAGGRETQYF. As DNA, the CDR3 is TGTGCCAGTCGCGCGGGGGGGCGAGAGACCCAGTACTTC.

The V gene is TRBV5-8, the J gene TRBJ1-5; D uncertain. The CDR3 extends over 16 amino acids. The V gene's germline CDR1 is SGHTS and CDR2 YDEGEE. V gave up 5 bases and J gave up 0 bases, with 15 bases separating them. CDR3: CASRQTDGLSNQPQHF. CDR3 nucleotide sequence: TGTGCCAGCAGACAAACGGACGGACTTAGCAATCAGCCCCAGCATTTT.

The chain uses TRBV21-1 and TRBJ2-7; TRBD1, as called in the table, went unchecked against the DNA. TRBV21-1 is a listed pseudogene. The CDR3 has 17 residues. CDR3 DNA sequence: TGTGCCAGCAGCAACTTAGGACAGCTCTTAGCTCGCTACGAGCAGTACTTC. This sequence encodes CASSNLGQLLARYEQYF.

The chain carries TRBV4-3 and TRBJ2-1, with 8 bases matching TRBD2. The CDR3 is made up of 17 amino acids. Germline loops: CDR1 LGHNA, CDR2 YSLEER. The V gene end was trimmed by 1 base and the J gene end by 4 bases; junction bases not matched to a gene: 9. This CDR3 reads CASSQAPAGGPYNEQFF. The CDR3 DNA reads as TGCGCCAGCAGCCAAGCCCCTGCGGGGGGCCCTTACAATGAGCAGTTCTTC.

The chain has TRBV7-2 and TRBJ2-2; D gene uncertain. This CDR3 has 13 amino acids. Trimming stripped 4 bases from V and 6 bases from J, with 9 bases between. Germline V gives CDR1 SGHTA, CDR2 FQGNSA. As DNA, the CDR3 is TGTGCCAGCAGCTCTGATGGGCCCGGGGAGCTGTTTTTT. This sequence encodes CASSSDGPGELFF.

The rearrangement uses TRBV6-5 and TRBJ2-1, with 8 bases aligning to TRBD2. Germline loops: CDR1 MNHEY, CDR2 SVGAGI. Trimming took 5 bases from V and 4 from J; bases not matched to a gene: 4. This CDR3 has 14 residues. The CDR3 region has the DNA TGTGCCAGCAGTGCGGGACTAGTTTACAATGAGCAGTTCTTC. Protein: CASSAGLVYNEQFF.

The genes are TRBV5-1 and TRBJ2-5, with a possible D match to TRBD2 (6 bases). This CDR3 is built from 16 residues. Germline V gene lookup returns CDR1 SGHRS and CDR2 YFSETQ. The V gene lost 0 bases and the J gene lost 1 base, with 13 bases spanning the gap. CDR3 nucleotides: TGCGCCAGCAGCTTGGTTCTCGGGGGAGGCCAAGAGACCCAGTACTTC. It translates to CASSLVLGGGQETQYF.

This clone was observed a single time. The genes are TRBV4-1 and TRBJ2-5; D uncertain. Germline CDR1 reads MGHRA; CDR2 reads YSYEKL. Trimming removed 1 base from V and 0 bases from J, with 3 bases in between. This CDR3 comprises 13 residues. CDR3 region: CASSQAYQETQYF. The CDR3 nucleotides are TGCGCCAGCAGCCAAGCCTACCAAGAGACCCAGTACTTC.

In its sample, this clone was seen once. The chain recombines TRBV18 with TRBJ1-1; possible D gene TRBD1, 5 bases. From germline, CDR1 is KGHSH and CDR2 LQKENI. Trimming took 1 base from V and 1 from J, leaving 10 bases between them. CDR3 length: 15 residues. CDR3 sequence (DNA): TGTGCCAGCTCACCACGGGACGGGAGGAACACTGAAGCTTTCTTT. It is translated as CASSPRDGRNTEAFF.

This clone was observed a single time. The chain has TRBV5-1 and TRBJ2-5; a possible D gene is TRBD1 (6 bases). The germline V gene has CDR1 SGHRS and CDR2 YFSETQ. V was trimmed by 4 bases and J by 2 bases, leaving 12 bases between them. The CDR3 is 14 amino acids. The DNA of the CDR3 is TGCGCCAGCAGCCCGAACAGGGCACAAGAGACCCAGTACTTC. It specifies CASSPNRAQETQYF.

The chain is built from TRBV28 and TRBJ2-3, with TRBD2 matching 11 bases. Germline lookup yields CDR1 MDHEN and CDR2 SYDVKM. This CDR3 contains 16 residues. V dropped 3 bases and J dropped 1; count of bases not matched to a gene: 3. The CDR3 nucleotides are TGTGCCAGCAGTTTTAGCGGGGGGGATGGCACAGATACGCAGTATTTT. Amino acids: CASSFSGGDGTDTQYF.

The rearrangement joins TRBV4-1 to TRBJ2-1, with D perhaps TRBD1 (5 bases). This CDR3 comprises 17 residues. The ends were cut back, 2 bases at V and 2 bases at J, with 16 bases in the middle. Germline lookup yields CDR1 MGHRA and CDR2 YSYEKL. CDR3 in amino acids: CASSQLWTSNPYNEQFF. CDR3 DNA: TGCGCCAGCAGCCAATTATGGACATCAAATCCCTACAATGAGCAGTTCTTC.

The chain employs TRBV10-3 and TRBJ2-2; a possible D gene is TRBD2 (7 bases). CDR3 length equals 14 residues. Trimming removed 11 bases at V and 2 bases at J, with 15 bases between. From germline, CDR1 is ENHRY and CDR2 SYGVKD. CDR3 residues: CAARGGLNTGELFF. For the CDR3, the DNA is TGTGCCGCTCGCGGGGGCCTAAACACCGGGGAGCTGTTTTTT.

This rearrangement joins TRBV18 to TRBJ2-5, with 7 bases fitting TRBD1. The CDR3 length is 13 residues. The V gene end was trimmed by 6 bases and the J gene end by 4 bases; junction bases not matched to a gene: 5. Looked up from germline, CDR1 is KGHSH and CDR2 is LQKENI. The CDR3, as DNA: TGTGCCAGCTCGCCGAGACAGGGAGAGACCCAGTACTTC. Translated, it gives CASSPRQGETQYF.

The V and J genes are TRBV7-2 and TRBJ2-1; TRBD1 agrees at 11 bases. J was trimmed by 3 bases and V by 5 bases; bases with no gene match: 9. Per the germline V gene, CDR1 is SGHTA and CDR2 is FQGNSA. The length of the CDR3 is 17 residues. The CDR3 nucleotides are TGTGCCAGCAGCCGCCAGGGTGGGACAGGGGGCTACAATGAGCAGTTCTTC. It translates to CASSRQGGTGGYNEQFF.

J is TRBJ2-5 and V is TRBV9, with 10 positions matching TRBD2. The CDR3 has 14 residues. Germline CDR1 SGDLS, CDR2 YYNGEE. Losses at the gene ends were 5 bases for V and 3 bases for J; bases not matched to a gene: 4. The DNA of the CDR3 is TGTGCCAGCAGTCGGACTAGCGGCAAAGAGACCCAGTACTTC. This encodes CASSRTSGKETQYF. Combining the CDR3 with reference TRBV9 and TRBJ2-5 gives the whole variable domain DSGVTQTPKHLITATGQRVTLRCSPRSGDLSVYWYQQSLDQGLQFLIQYYNGEERAKGNILERFSAQQFPDLHSELNLSSLELGDSALYFCASSRTSGKETQYFGPGTRLLVL.

The chain has TRBV4-1 and TRBJ2-7; the match to TRBD1 covers 8 bases. There are 15 residues in the CDR3. The V segment lost 2 bases and the J segment 4 bases; nucleotides outside the gene matches: 7. Germline V gene lookup returns CDR1 MGHRA and CDR2 YSYEKL. CDR3 bases: TGCGCCAGCAGCCAAAATTTGGGACAGGTATACGAGCAGTACTTC. Translating gives CASSQNLGQVYEQYF.

The chain recombines TRBV2 with TRBJ2-5; 10 bases fit TRBD1. Trimming at V came to 4 bases and at J to 5 bases, leaving 1 base not matched to a gene. The CDR3 has 13 amino acids. The germline CDR1 and CDR2 sequences are SNHLY and FYNNEI. As DNA, the CDR3 is TGTGCCAGCAGTGGGACAGGGGGGGAGACCCAGTACTTC. This sequence encodes CASSGTGGETQYF.

The chain has TRBV18 and TRBJ2-3, with D perhaps matching TRBD2 (5 bases). The germline V and J ends were trimmed by 2 bases and 2 bases, with 8 bases remaining between them. CDR1 and CDR2 from the germline V gene are KGHSH and LQKENI. The CDR3 totals 14 residues. CDR3 DNA: TGTGCCAGCTCACCATTGGAGGTCACAGATACGCAGTATTTT. This translates into CASSPLEVTDTQYF.

The sample holds one count of this clone. The chain combines TRBV5-5 with TRBJ2-6; 8 bases match TRBD1. CDR1 is SGHKS and CDR2 is YYEKEE in the germline V gene (reference sequence). This CDR3 is built from 18 residues. With 0 bases clipped from V and 3 bases from J, the junction kept 8 bases outside the gene matches. CDR3 sequence: CASSLASDRDYGANVLTF. CDR3 in DNA: TGTGCCAGCAGCTTGGCCTCGGACAGGGATTATGGGGCCAACGTCCTGACTTTC.